Listed below are T cell receptor beta chains from one sample, sequenced in a study of blood T cell repertoires in COVID-19. Libraries were prepared by immunoSEQ multiplex PCR; TCRdb keeps only in-frame clonotypes and omits some of them. Among about 180,000 clones, around 88% were seen once, and the ten largest hold about 8.6%. Material: PBMCs or T cells enriched from blood (not recorded which). These receptors all stem from a woman aged 25-40 years who had recovered from COVID-19. CDR3s include the opening cysteine and the closing phenylalanine or tryptophan. Fields, in order: V gene, clone size, J gene, D gene, CDR3 protein, CDR3 DNA. D genes are given only for firm matches. Clone size is not always given. Where it is, it says once, few, many or a class for expanded clones.

v_gene: TRBV19; abundance: .; j_gene: TRBJ2-2; d_gene: .; CDR3aa: CASKVEAGELFF; CDR3nt: TGTGCCAGTAAGGTAGAGGCCGGGGAGCTGTTTTTT
v_gene: TRBV7-8; abundance: .; j_gene: TRBJ2-2; d_gene: TRBD1; CDR3aa: CASSLLRGTGAGELFF; CDR3nt: TGTGCCAGCAGCTTACTCCGCGGGACAGGGGCCGGGGAGCTGTTTTTT
v_gene: TRBV7-6; abundance: .; j_gene: TRBJ2-6; d_gene: TRBD1; CDR3aa: CASSGGEQGSGANVLTF; CDR3nt: TGTGCCAGCAGCGGAGGAGAACAGGGGTCTGGGGCCAACGTCCTGACTTTC
v_gene: TRBV2; abundance: .; j_gene: TRBJ1-3; d_gene: TRBD1; CDR3aa: CASSDPGQGGGSGNTIYF; CDR3nt: TGTGCCAGCAGCGATCCGGGACAGGGTGGGGGCTCTGGAAACACCATATATTTT
v_gene: TRBV15; abundance: .; j_gene: TRBJ2-3; d_gene: TRBD2; CDR3aa: CATSRGLAGTDTQYF; CDR3nt: TGTGCCACCAGCAGAGGACTAGCGGGCACAGATACGCAGTATTTT
v_gene: TRBV4-1; abundance: .; j_gene: TRBJ2-1; d_gene: .; CDR3aa: CASSQDLTIYNEQFF; CDR3nt: TGCGCCAGCAGCCAAGATCTTACTATCTACAATGAGCAGTTCTTC
v_gene: TRBV11-2; abundance: .; j_gene: TRBJ2-7; d_gene: .; CDR3aa: CASRQGFSSYEQYF; CDR3nt: TGTGCCAGCAGGCAGGGATTTAGCTCCTACGAGCAGTACTTC
v_gene: TRBV6-5; abundance: .; j_gene: TRBJ2-7; d_gene: TRBD1; CDR3aa: CASSYLATGGRGEQYF; CDR3nt: TGTGCCAGCAGTTACTTGGCAACAGGGGGCCGTGGCGAGCAGTACTTC
v_gene: TRBV6-9; abundance: few; j_gene: TRBJ2-7; d_gene: .; CDR3aa: CASSYSGGSHEQYF; CDR3nt: TGTGCCAGCAGTTATTCTGGAGGGAGCCACGAGCAGTACTTC
v_gene: TRBV7-8; abundance: once; j_gene: TRBJ1-5; d_gene: .; CDR3aa: CASSLGLRGRPTQPQHF; CDR3nt: TGTGCCAGCAGCTTAGGCCTACGGGGGAGGCCGACGCAGCCCCAGCATTTT
v_gene: TRBV5-1; abundance: .; j_gene: TRBJ1-4; d_gene: TRBD1; CDR3aa: CASSLGQGAINEKLFF; CDR3nt: TGCGCCAGCAGCTTAGGACAGGGGGCTATCAATGAAAAACTGTTTTTT
v_gene: TRBV1; abundance: .; j_gene: TRBJ2-2; d_gene: .; CDR3aa: CTSSQDLVGLAETTSNTGELFF; CDR3nt: TGCACCAGCAGCCAAGATCTAGTGGGACTAGCAGAAACTACTTCAAACACCGGGGAGCTGTTTTTT
v_gene: TRBV28; abundance: once; j_gene: TRBJ1-1; d_gene: TRBD1; CDR3aa: CASSFEGDREDTEAFF; CDR3nt: TGTGCCAGCAGTTTTGAGGGGGACAGGGAGGACACTGAAGCTTTCTTT
v_gene: TRBV13; abundance: .; j_gene: TRBJ2-1; d_gene: .; CDR3aa: CASTSGAYNEQFF; CDR3nt: TGTGCCAGCACCAGTGGTGCCTACAATGAGCAGTTCTTC
v_gene: TRBV7-6; abundance: .; j_gene: TRBJ2-2; d_gene: TRBD2; CDR3aa: CASSFFPGLAGEGELFF; CDR3nt: TGTGCCAGCAGCTTCTTTCCGGGACTAGCGGGAGAGGGGGAGCTGTTTTTT
v_gene: TRBV27; abundance: .; j_gene: TRBJ2-7; d_gene: TRBD2; CDR3aa: CASSDGAGGPSYEQYF; CDR3nt: TGTGCCAGCAGCGACGGGGCGGGAGGGCCCTCCTACGAGCAGTACTTC
v_gene: TRBV2; abundance: .; j_gene: TRBJ2-1; d_gene: TRBD2; CDR3aa: CASSERRGDYNEQFF; CDR3nt: TGTGCCAGCAGTGAACGGCGGGGGGACTACAATGAGCAGTTCTTC
v_gene: TRBV7-2; abundance: .; j_gene: TRBJ1-5; d_gene: .; CDR3aa: CASSLVGAHNQPQHF; CDR3nt: TGTGCCAGCAGCTTAGTGGGGGCCCACAATCAGCCCCAGCATTTT
v_gene: TRBV6-2/TRBV6-3; abundance: .; j_gene: TRBJ2-7; d_gene: .; CDR3aa: CASSFRSYEQYF; CDR3nt: TGTGCCAGCAGCTTCAGGTCCTACGAGCAGTACTTC
v_gene: TRBV24-1; abundance: .; j_gene: TRBJ1-6; d_gene: .; CDR3aa: CATSDWSAGSPLHF; CDR3nt: TGTGCCACCAGTGATTGGAGCGCCGGTTCACCCCTCCACTTT
v_gene: TRBV7-2; abundance: once; j_gene: TRBJ2-3; d_gene: TRBD2; CDR3aa: CASSLVLAGMHTDTQYF; CDR3nt: TGTGCCAGCAGCTTAGTTTTAGCGGGAATGCACACAGATACGCAGTATTTT
v_gene: TRBV11-3; abundance: few; j_gene: TRBJ1-2; d_gene: .; CDR3aa: CASSFRLPYGYTF; CDR3nt: TGTGCCAGCAGCTTTAGATTACCCTATGGCTACACCTTC
v_gene: TRBV5-1; abundance: .; j_gene: TRBJ2-1; d_gene: TRBD1; CDR3aa: CASSLAPSPRQGGYNEQFF; CDR3nt: TGCGCCAGCAGCTTGGCCCCCTCACCCCGACAGGGTGGTTACAATGAGCAGTTCTTC
v_gene: TRBV27; abundance: .; j_gene: TRBJ2-7; d_gene: TRBD1; CDR3aa: CARQGVNDKVHEQYF; CDR3nt: TGTGCCAGACAGGGGGTTAACGATAAAGTCCACGAGCAGTACTTC
v_gene: TRBV5-1; abundance: .; j_gene: TRBJ1-2; d_gene: .; CDR3aa: CASSLGVGGQTNYGYTF; CDR3nt: TGCGCCAGCAGCTTGGGGGTAGGCGGACAGACTAACTATGGCTACACCTTC
v_gene: TRBV6-5; abundance: .; j_gene: TRBJ1-2; d_gene: .; CDR3aa: CASTGRQGYGYTF; CDR3nt: TGTGCCAGCACCGGGAGGCAGGGGTATGGCTACACCTTC
v_gene: TRBV5-1; abundance: .; j_gene: TRBJ2-2; d_gene: TRBD2; CDR3aa: CASSLRLAGQVGELFF; CDR3nt: TGCGCCAGCAGCTTACGACTAGCGGGACAGGTCGGGGAGCTGTTTTTT
v_gene: TRBV5-1; abundance: .; j_gene: TRBJ1-1; d_gene: TRBD1; CDR3aa: CASSLLQGGTEAFF; CDR3nt: TGCGCCAGCAGCTTGCTTCAGGGGGGCACTGAAGCTTTCTTT
v_gene: TRBV28; abundance: .; j_gene: TRBJ2-7; d_gene: TRBD2; CDR3aa: CASSPRLAGAYEQYF; CDR3nt: TGTGCCAGCAGTCCAAGACTAGCGGGAGCCTACGAGCAGTACTTC
v_gene: TRBV20-1; abundance: .; j_gene: TRBJ2-7; d_gene: .; CDR3aa: CSASGGSDYEQYF; CDR3nt: TGCAGTGCTAGTGGCGGGTCCGACTACGAGCAGTACTTC
v_gene: TRBV24-1; abundance: .; j_gene: TRBJ2-7; d_gene: TRBD2; CDR3aa: CATSPREGLTYEQYF; CDR3nt: TGTGCCACCAGTCCCAGGGAGGGCCTCACCTACGAGCAGTACTTC
v_gene: TRBV30; abundance: few; j_gene: TRBJ2-7; d_gene: .; CDR3aa: CAWKWPGEQYF; CDR3nt: TGTGCCTGGAAATGGCCGGGCGAGCAGTACTTC
v_gene: TRBV20-1; abundance: few; j_gene: TRBJ1-1; d_gene: .; CDR3aa: CSAKAYTEAFF; CDR3nt: TGCAGTGCTAAAGCGTACACTGAAGCTTTCTTT
v_gene: TRBV30; abundance: .; j_gene: TRBJ2-1; d_gene: TRBD2; CDR3aa: CAWNLAGGLGEQFF; CDR3nt: TGTGCCTGGAATCTAGCGGGAGGGCTGGGTGAGCAGTTCTTC
v_gene: TRBV7-2; abundance: .; j_gene: TRBJ2-2; d_gene: .; CDR3aa: CASSSQHRVGNTGELFF; CDR3nt: TGTGCCAGCAGCTCACAACACAGGGTAGGGAACACCGGGGAGCTGTTTTTT
v_gene: TRBV5-5; abundance: .; j_gene: TRBJ2-3; d_gene: .; CDR3aa: CASSRDFTDTQYF; CDR3nt: TGTGCCAGCAGCCGGGACTTCACAGATACGCAGTATTTT
v_gene: TRBV9; abundance: .; j_gene: TRBJ1-3; d_gene: TRBD1; CDR3aa: CASSVDGTDGNTIYF; CDR3nt: TGTGCCAGCAGCGTAGACGGGACAGATGGAAACACCATATATTTT
v_gene: TRBV6-5; abundance: .; j_gene: TRBJ2-7; d_gene: TRBD1; CDR3aa: CASRDRVYEQYF; CDR3nt: TGTGCCAGCAGGGACAGGGTATACGAGCAGTACTTC
v_gene: TRBV7-9; abundance: .; j_gene: TRBJ2-7; d_gene: .; CDR3aa: CASSSSGSRYEQYF; CDR3nt: TGTGCCAGCAGCTCCTCCGGGAGCCGCTACGAGCAGTACTTC
v_gene: TRBV21-1; abundance: .; j_gene: TRBJ1-5; d_gene: .; CDR3aa: CASSKRTLHHDQHF; CDR3nt: TGTGCCAGCAGCAAAAGGACACTCCATCATGACCAGCATTTT
v_gene: TRBV29-1; abundance: .; j_gene: TRBJ2-5; d_gene: TRBD2; CDR3aa: CSVWGGTSGIQETQYF; CDR3nt: TGCAGCGTCTGGGGAGGGACTAGCGGGATCCAGGAGACCCAGTACTTC
v_gene: TRBV5-1; abundance: .; j_gene: TRBJ2-7; d_gene: .; CDR3aa: CASRVGGGYEQYF; CDR3nt: TGCGCCAGCAGGGTGGGAGGGGGCTACGAGCAGTACTTC
v_gene: TRBV6-4; abundance: .; j_gene: TRBJ1-1; d_gene: TRBD1; CDR3aa: CASSDSMGQGRAEAFF; CDR3nt: TGTGCCAGCAGTGACTCGATGGGACAGGGGAGGGCTGAAGCTTTCTTT
v_gene: TRBV2; abundance: .; j_gene: TRBJ2-5; d_gene: TRBD2; CDR3aa: CASSVAPSFLRGRGRQETQYF; CDR3nt: TGTGCCAGCAGTGTAGCCCCCAGTTTTCTTCGCGGGAGGGGGAGGCAAGAGACCCAGTACTTC
v_gene: TRBV9; abundance: .; j_gene: TRBJ2-7; d_gene: TRBD1; CDR3aa: CASSPQLGTGPIRSSYEQYF; CDR3nt: TGTGCCAGCAGCCCACAGTTAGGGACAGGGCCGATCCGGAGCTCCTACGAGCAGTACTTC
v_gene: TRBV11-2; abundance: .; j_gene: TRBJ2-3; d_gene: TRBD1; CDR3aa: CASSLVTTGGVDTQYF; CDR3nt: TGTGCCAGCAGCTTAGTCACGACAGGGGGCGTAGATACGCAGTATTTT
v_gene: TRBV7-3; abundance: .; j_gene: TRBJ1-1; d_gene: .; CDR3aa: CASSLLQGTEAFF; CDR3nt: TGTGCCAGCAGCTTATTACAGGGCACTGAAGCTTTCTTT
v_gene: TRBV6-5; abundance: .; j_gene: TRBJ1-6; d_gene: .; CDR3aa: CASNARDTDNSPLHF; CDR3nt: TGTGCCAGCAATGCCCGGGACACGGATAATTCACCCCTCCACTTT
v_gene: TRBV3-1/TRBV3-2; abundance: .; j_gene: TRBJ2-2; d_gene: .; CDR3aa: CASSQQQGGRTGELFF; CDR3nt: TGTGCCAGCAGCCAGCAACAGGGTGGTCGCACCGGGGAGCTGTTTTTT
v_gene: TRBV3-1/TRBV3-2; abundance: .; j_gene: TRBJ2-7; d_gene: TRBD1; CDR3aa: CASSHHGQGVYEQYF; CDR3nt: TGTGCCAGCAGCCATCACGGACAGGGGGTTTACGAGCAGTACTTC
v_gene: TRBV28; abundance: .; j_gene: TRBJ1-2; d_gene: TRBD1; CDR3aa: CASMDRGGGYTF; CDR3nt: TGTGCCAGCATGGACAGGGGGGGTGGCTACACCTTC
v_gene: TRBV2; abundance: .; j_gene: TRBJ2-3; d_gene: TRBD2; CDR3aa: CASSEATSGIEGDTQYF; CDR3nt: TGTGCCAGCAGTGAAGCGACTAGCGGGATAGAGGGAGATACGCAGTATTTT
v_gene: TRBV4-1; abundance: .; j_gene: TRBJ2-7; d_gene: TRBD2; CDR3aa: CASSLATSGSYEQYF; CDR3nt: TGCGCCAGCAGCCTAGCTACTAGCGGGAGTTACGAGCAGTACTTC
v_gene: TRBV5-1; abundance: .; j_gene: TRBJ2-2; d_gene: TRBD2; CDR3aa: CASSLTSGNTGELFF; CDR3nt: TGCGCCAGCAGCTTGACTAGCGGAAACACCGGGGAGCTGTTTTTT
v_gene: TRBV27; abundance: once; j_gene: TRBJ1-1; d_gene: TRBD1; CDR3aa: CASSPGTGLEAFF; CDR3nt: TGTGCCAGCAGCCCCGGGACAGGACTTGAAGCTTTCTTT
v_gene: TRBV21-1; abundance: .; j_gene: TRBJ1-2; d_gene: .; CDR3aa: CASSKGRGTYGYTF; CDR3nt: TGTGCCAGCAGCAAAGGGAGGGGTACCTATGGCTACACCTTC